This entry features one T cell receptor beta chain sequence. Its specificity is not known. The data were obtained in a study of response to subunit inactivated influenza vaccine. Study-wide results and limits: Authors suggested each seasonal influenza vaccination recruits few new T cells.

Between the trimmed V and J ends, which lost 3 bases and 5 bases, there was a span of 22 bases. The CDR3 has 17 amino acids. MiXCR, applied by TCRdb to the RT-PCR reads, yields one record per CDR3 protein. In the table there are about 700,000 distinct CDR3 sequences, around 14% of which are singletons. Specimen: PBMCs from blood, collected 14 to 15 days before vaccination. This chain connects TRBV12-3 or TRBV12-4 to TRBJ2-5, with D tentatively TRBD1 or TRBD2 (6 bases each). This TCR derives from a man between 45 and 60 years old who received an inactivated influenza vaccine. The CDR3 here is CASSFGGGLGSGETQYF. The CDR3 nucleotides read TGTGCCAGCAGTTTCGGGGGCGGTCTCGGCAGCGGGGAGACCCAGTACTTC.